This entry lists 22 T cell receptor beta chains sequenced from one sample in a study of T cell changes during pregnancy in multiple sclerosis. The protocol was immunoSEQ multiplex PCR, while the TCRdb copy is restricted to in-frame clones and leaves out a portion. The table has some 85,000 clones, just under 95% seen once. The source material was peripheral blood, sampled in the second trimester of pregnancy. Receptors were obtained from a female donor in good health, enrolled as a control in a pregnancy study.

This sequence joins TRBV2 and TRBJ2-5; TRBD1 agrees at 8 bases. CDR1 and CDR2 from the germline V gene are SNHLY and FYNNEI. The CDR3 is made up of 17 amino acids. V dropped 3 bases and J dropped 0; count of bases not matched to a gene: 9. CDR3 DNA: TGTGCCAGCAGTGACGGGCAGGGGGCTTCGTACCAAGAGACCCAGTACTTC. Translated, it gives CASSDGQGASYQETQYF.

The chain's CDR3 is CASSPLGRGGRTGELFF. The CDR3 coding sequence is TGTGCCAGCAGCCCCCTCGGGCGGGGGGGCCGCACCGGGGAGCTGTTTTTT. The chain recombines TRBV11-2 with TRBJ2-2, with TRBD2 identical over 9 bases. The CDR3 runs 17 residues. Germline lookup yields CDR1 SGHAT and CDR2 FQNNGV. V lost 5 bases to trimming and J lost 4 bases; unmatched junction nucleotides: 11.

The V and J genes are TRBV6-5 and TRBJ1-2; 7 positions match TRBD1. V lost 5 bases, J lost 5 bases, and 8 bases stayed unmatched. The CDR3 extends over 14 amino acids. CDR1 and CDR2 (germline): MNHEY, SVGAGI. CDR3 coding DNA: TGTGCCAGCAGTCTCTCGACAGGGCGTTATGGCTACACCTTC. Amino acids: CASSLSTGRYGYTF.

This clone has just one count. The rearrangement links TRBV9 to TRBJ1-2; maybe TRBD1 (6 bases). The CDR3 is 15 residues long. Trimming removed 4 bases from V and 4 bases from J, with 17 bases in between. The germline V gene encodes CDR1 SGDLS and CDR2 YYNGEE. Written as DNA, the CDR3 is TGTGCCAGCAGCCTGACTTTGACAGGCCCCTATGGCTACACCTTC. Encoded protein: CASSLTLTGPYGYTF.

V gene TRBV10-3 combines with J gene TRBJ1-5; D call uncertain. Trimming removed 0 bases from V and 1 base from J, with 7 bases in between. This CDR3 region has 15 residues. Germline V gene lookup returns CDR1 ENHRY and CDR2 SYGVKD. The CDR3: CAISESELSNQPQHF. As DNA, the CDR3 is TGTGCCATCAGTGAGTCGGAGTTGAGCAATCAGCCCCAGCATTTT.

CDR3 in amino acids: CASSRTGAFGYTF. The CDR3 DNA reads TGTGCCAGCAGCCGGACAGGGGCTTTTGGCTACACCTTC. The rearrangement links TRBV4-2 to TRBJ1-2, with 9 positions matching TRBD1. Germline lookup yields CDR1 LGHNA and CDR2 YNFKEQ. The CDR3 spans 13 residues. The ends lost 4 bases at V and 7 bases at J; junction bases unmatched: 4.

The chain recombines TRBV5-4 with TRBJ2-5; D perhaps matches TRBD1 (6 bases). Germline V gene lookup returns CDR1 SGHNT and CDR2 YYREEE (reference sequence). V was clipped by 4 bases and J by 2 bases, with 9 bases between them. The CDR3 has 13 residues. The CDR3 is CASSRDTQETQYF. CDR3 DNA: TGTGCCAGCAGCCGGGACACTCAAGAGACCCAGTACTTC. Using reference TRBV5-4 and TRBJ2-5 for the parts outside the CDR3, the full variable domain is ETGVTQSPTHLIKTRGQQVTLRCSSQSGHNTVSWYQQALGQGPQFIFQYYREEENGRGNFPPRFSGLQFPNYSSELNVNALELDDSALYLCASSRDTQETQYFGPGTRLLVL.

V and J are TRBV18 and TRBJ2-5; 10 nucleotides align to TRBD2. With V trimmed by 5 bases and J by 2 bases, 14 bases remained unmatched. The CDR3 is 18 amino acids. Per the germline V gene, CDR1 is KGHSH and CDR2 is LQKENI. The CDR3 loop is CASSGGLAAWSRQETQYF. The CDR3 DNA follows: TGTGCCAGCTCAGGTGGACTAGCGGCCTGGAGTCGGCAAGAGACCCAGTACTTC.

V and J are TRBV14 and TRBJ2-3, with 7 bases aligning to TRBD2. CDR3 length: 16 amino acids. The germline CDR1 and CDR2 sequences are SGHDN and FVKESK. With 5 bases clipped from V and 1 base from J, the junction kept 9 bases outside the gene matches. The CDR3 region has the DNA TGTGCCAGCAGCGAAGGGAGGGGCACGGGCACAGATACGCAGTATTTT. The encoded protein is CASSEGRGTGTDTQYF.

CDR3 loop: CASMRGVGTGDEKLFF. CDR3 bases: TGCGCCAGCATGAGAGGAGTTGGGACAGGGGATGAAAAACTGTTTTTT. The rearrangement uses TRBV4-3 and TRBJ1-4; 10 positions match TRBD1. V shed 7 bases, J shed 6 bases, and the junction held 11 bases outside the gene matches. The germline CDR1 and CDR2 sequences are LGHNA and YSLEER. The CDR3 totals 16 residues.

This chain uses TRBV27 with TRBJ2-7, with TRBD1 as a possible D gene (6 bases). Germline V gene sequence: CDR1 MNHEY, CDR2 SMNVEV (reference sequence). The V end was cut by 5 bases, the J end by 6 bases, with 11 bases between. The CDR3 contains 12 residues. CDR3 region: CASSGQSAEQYF. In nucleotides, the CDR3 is TGTGCCAGCAGTGGACAGTCAGCCGAGCAGTACTTC.

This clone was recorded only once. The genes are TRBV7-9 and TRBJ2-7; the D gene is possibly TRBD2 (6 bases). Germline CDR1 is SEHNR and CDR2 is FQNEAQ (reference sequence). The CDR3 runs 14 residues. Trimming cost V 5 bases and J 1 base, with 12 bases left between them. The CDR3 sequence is CASSVLGGSYEQYF. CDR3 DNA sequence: TGTGCCAGCAGCGTCCTTGGGGGGTCCTACGAGCAGTACTTC. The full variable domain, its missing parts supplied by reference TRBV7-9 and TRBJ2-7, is DTGVSQNPRHKITKRGQNVTFRCDPISEHNRLYWYRQTLGQGPEFLTYFQNEAQLEKSRLLSDRFSAERPKGSFSTLEIQRTEQGDSAMYLCASSVLGGSYEQYFGPGTRLTVT.

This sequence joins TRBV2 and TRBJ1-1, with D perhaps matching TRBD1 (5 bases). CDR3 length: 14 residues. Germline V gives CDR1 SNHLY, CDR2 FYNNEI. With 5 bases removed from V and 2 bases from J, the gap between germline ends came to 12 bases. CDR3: CASSWTPGNTEAFF. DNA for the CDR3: TGTGCCAGCAGTTGGACACCTGGAAACACTGAAGCTTTCTTT.

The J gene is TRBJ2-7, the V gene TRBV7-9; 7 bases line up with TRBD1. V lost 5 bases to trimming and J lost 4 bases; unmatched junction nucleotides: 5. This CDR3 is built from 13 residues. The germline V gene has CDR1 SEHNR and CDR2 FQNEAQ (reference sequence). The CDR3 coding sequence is TGTGCCAGCAGCAAAGGGACAGCATACGAGCAGTACTTC. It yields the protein CASSKGTAYEQYF.

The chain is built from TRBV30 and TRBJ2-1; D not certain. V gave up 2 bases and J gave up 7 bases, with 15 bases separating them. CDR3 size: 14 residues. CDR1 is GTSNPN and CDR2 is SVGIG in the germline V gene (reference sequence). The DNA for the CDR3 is TGTGCCTGGAGTTACAGTAGTTACTTAAATGAGCAGTTCTTC. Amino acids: CAWSYSSYLNEQFF.

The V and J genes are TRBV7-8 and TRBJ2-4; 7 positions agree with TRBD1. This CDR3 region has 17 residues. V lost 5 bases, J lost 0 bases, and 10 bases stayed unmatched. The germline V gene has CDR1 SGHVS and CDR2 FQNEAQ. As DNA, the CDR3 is TGTGCCAGCAGCCCCAATAACAGGGGATTAGCCAAAAACATTCAGTACTTC. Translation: CASSPNNRGLAKNIQYF.

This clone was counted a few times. The CDR3 loop reads CASSQGLAGGPSTDTQYF. The CDR3 coding sequence is TGTGCCAGCAGCCAAGGACTAGCGGGGGGGCCTAGCACAGATACGCAGTATTTT. The chain combines TRBV4-2 with TRBJ2-3, with 14 bases fitting TRBD2. Germline V gene data show CDR1 as LGHNA and CDR2 as YNFKEQ. The CDR3 spans 18 residues. The V gene end was trimmed by 1 base and the J gene end by 0 bases; junction bases not matched to a gene: 3.

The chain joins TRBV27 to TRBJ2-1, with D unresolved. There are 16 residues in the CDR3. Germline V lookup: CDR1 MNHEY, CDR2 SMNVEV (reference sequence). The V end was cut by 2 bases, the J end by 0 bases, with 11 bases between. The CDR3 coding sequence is TGTGCCAGCAGTTTACCGGCCAGGCCCTCCTACAATGAGCAGTTCTTC. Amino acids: CASSLPARPSYNEQFF.

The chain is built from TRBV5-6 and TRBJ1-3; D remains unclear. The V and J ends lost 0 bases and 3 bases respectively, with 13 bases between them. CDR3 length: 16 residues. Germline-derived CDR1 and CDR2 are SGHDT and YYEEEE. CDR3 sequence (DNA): TGTGCCAGCAGCTTGGCCGCGACTCTCTATGGAAACACCATATATTTT. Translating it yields CASSLAATLYGNTIYF. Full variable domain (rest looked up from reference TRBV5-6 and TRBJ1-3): DAGVTQSPTHLIKTRGQQVTLRCSPKSGHDTVSWYQQALGQGPQFIFQYYEEEERQRGNFPDRFSGHQFPNYSSELNVNALLLGDSALYLCASSLAATLYGNTIYFGEGSWLTVV.

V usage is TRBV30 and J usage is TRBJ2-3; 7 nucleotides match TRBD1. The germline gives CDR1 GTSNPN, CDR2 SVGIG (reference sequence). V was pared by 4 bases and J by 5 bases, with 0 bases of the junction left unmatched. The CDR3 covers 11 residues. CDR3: CAWTGGDTQYF. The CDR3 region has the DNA TGTGCCTGGACAGGGGGAGATACGCAGTATTTT.

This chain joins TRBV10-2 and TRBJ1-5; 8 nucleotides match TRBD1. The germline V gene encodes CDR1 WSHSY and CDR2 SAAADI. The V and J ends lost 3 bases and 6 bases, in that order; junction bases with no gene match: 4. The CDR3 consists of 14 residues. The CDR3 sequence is CASSEGQGGQPQHF. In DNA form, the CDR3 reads TGCGCCAGCAGTGAAGGACAGGGAGGTCAGCCCCAGCATTTT.

CDR3 in amino acids: CASSYSRGSGTDTQYF. CDR3 nucleotide sequence: TGTGCCAGCAGTTACTCCAGGGGCTCGGGCACAGATACGCAGTATTTT. V usage is TRBV6-5 and J usage is TRBJ2-3; D is possibly TRBD1 (6 bases). Trimming removed 0 bases from V and 1 base from J, with 11 bases in between. This CDR3 is built from 16 residues. Germline assignment: CDR1 MNHEY and CDR2 SVGAGI.